A selection of T cell receptor beta chains follows, all from one sample in a study of blood T cell repertoires in COVID-19. Data came from immunoSEQ multiplex PCR; TCRdb stores just in-frame clones and leaves some out. The sample has approximately 100,000 clones, approximately 84% seen once. The sequenced sample consisted of peripheral blood. Every receptor here comes from a human donor in a cohort sampled during active or convalescent COVID-19. Both conserved end residues are part of each CDR3. The D gene is left open where the match is weak. Not all rows give a size; the values are once, few, many and, for expanded clones, a class.

d_call,clone_size,j_call,v_call,cdr3_aa,cdr3_nt
.,.,TRBJ1-1,TRBV7-2,CASRKNGADTEAFF,TGTGCCAGCAGGAAAAATGGGGCGGACACTGAAGCTTTCTTT
TRBD1,.,TRBJ1-3,TRBV4-2,CASSLDRGNGNTIYF,TGTGCCAGCAGCTTGGACAGGGGAAACGGAAACACCATATATTTT
TRBD2,.,TRBJ2-1,TRBV5-1,CASSPSRGGVHEQFF,TGCGCCAGCAGCCCCTCTCGCGGGGGGGTCCATGAGCAGTTCTTC
.,.,TRBJ2-5,TRBV24-1,CATSQMGGTQYF,TGTGCCACCAGCCAGATGGGGGGGACCCAGTACTTC
TRBD1,.,TRBJ2-7,TRBV2,CASGMDRGAEQYF,TGTGCCAGCGGAATGGACAGGGGCGCCGAGCAGTACTTC
.,.,TRBJ2-2,TRBV5-1,CASSLGQNTGELFF,TGCGCCAGCAGCTTGGGACAGAACACCGGGGAGCTGTTTTTT
.,.,TRBJ2-5,TRBV28,CASRPNRAQETQYF,TGTGCCAGCAGACCTAACAGGGCCCAAGAGACCCAGTACTTC
TRBD1,.,TRBJ2-1,TRBV7-6,CASSLGTGGRDEQFF,TGTGCCAGCAGCTTAGGGACAGGGGGCCGTGATGAGCAGTTCTTC
.,.,TRBJ2-5,TRBV5-1,CASSLVSGVETQYF,TGCGCCAGCAGCTTGGTCTCAGGGGTAGAGACCCAGTACTTC
TRBD1,.,TRBJ2-7,TRBV18,CASSSGQASVYEQYF,TGTGCCAGCTCATCCGGACAGGCCTCGGTCTACGAGCAGTACTTC
TRBD2,.,TRBJ2-5,TRBV3-1/TRBV3-2,CASSPYLPGRLAKQETQYF,TGTGCCAGCAGCCCTTACCTACCAGGGAGACTAGCGAAACAAGAGACCCAGTACTTC
.,.,TRBJ1-5,TRBV7-2,CASSLGWQGNQPQHF,TGTGCCAGCAGCTTAGGGTGGCAGGGAAATCAGCCCCAGCATTTT
.,.,TRBJ2-7,TRBV2,CASRFDGAAAQYF,TGTGCCAGCAGGTTTGACGGAGCGGCCGCGCAGTACTTC
TRBD1,.,TRBJ1-2,TRBV4-2,CASSGRQGAGYTF,TGTGCCAGCAGCGGGCGACAGGGGGCTGGCTACACCTTC
TRBD2,.,TRBJ2-3,TRBV29-1,CSASDSGEEDTQYF,TGCAGCGCCTCCGATAGCGGGGAGGAAGATACGCAGTATTTT
.,few,TRBJ1-1,TRBV19,CASSIGRGGTEAFF,TGTGCCAGTAGTATCGGCAGGGGCGGCACTGAAGCTTTCTTT
.,.,TRBJ2-2,TRBV7-2,CASSLHRGFDTGELFF,TGTGCCAGCAGCCTCCACCGGGGGTTCGACACCGGGGAGCTGTTTTTT
.,.,TRBJ1-5,TRBV30,CAWAGGNSNQPQHF,TGTGCCTGGGCCGGGGGGAATAGCAATCAGCCCCAGCATTTT
.,.,TRBJ2-2,TRBV5-6,CASSFAQGADTGELFF,TGTGCCAGCAGCTTTGCGCAAGGGGCGGACACCGGGGAGCTGTTTTTT
TRBD1,.,TRBJ1-2,TRBV4-3,CASSQGQGGIHGYTF,TGCGCCAGCAGCCAAGGACAGGGAGGCATTCATGGCTACACCTTC
.,.,TRBJ1-1,TRBV25-1,CASSEPGNTEAFF,TGTGCCAGCAGTGAACCGGGGAATACCGAAGCTTTCTTT
TRBD1,.,TRBJ1-2,TRBV7-9,CASSFLGQGYGYTF,TGTGCCAGCAGCTTCCTCGGACAGGGGTATGGCTACACCTTC
TRBD2,.,TRBJ2-2,TRBV5-5,CASSLGAGGYTGELFF,TGTGCCAGCAGCTTGGGAGCGGGGGGTTACACCGGGGAGCTGTTTTTT
TRBD1,.,TRBJ2-2,TRBV11-3,CASSSGQGTDTGELFF,TGTGCCAGCAGCTCCGGACAGGGAACGGACACCGGGGAGCTGTTTTTT
.,.,TRBJ1-2,TRBV7-9,CASSLRTPGNYGYTF,TGTGCCAGCAGCTTAAGGACCCCAGGGAACTATGGCTACACCTTC
TRBD1,.,TRBJ1-6,TRBV12-3/TRBV12-4,CASSLTGTLHF,TGTGCCAGCAGTTTGACAGGGACCCTCCACTTT
TRBD1,.,TRBJ1-2,TRBV6-1,CASSEYDRGYGYTF,TGTGCCAGCAGTGAATATGACAGGGGCTATGGCTACACCTTC
TRBD1,once,TRBJ1-1,TRBV7-2,CASSFTGQGWSNTEAFF,TGTGCCAGCAGCTTCACTGGACAGGGGTGGTCGAACACTGAAGCTTTCTTT
TRBD1,.,TRBJ2-7,TRBV30,CAWSAPGQGFPYEQYF,TGTGCCTGGAGCGCCCCCGGACAGGGGTTCCCCTACGAGCAGTACTTC
TRBD1,few,TRBJ1-2,TRBV4-1,CASSQPDREMHGYTF,TGCGCCAGCAGCCAGCCCGACAGGGAAATGCATGGCTACACCTTC
TRBD1,.,TRBJ1-3,TRBV7-6,CASSLYTGEYGNTIYF,TGTGCCAGCAGCTTATACACAGGGGAATATGGAAACACCATATATTTT
.,.,TRBJ2-3,TRBV7-2,CASSLVAETTDTQYF,TGTGCCAGCAGCTTAGTAGCGGAGACCACAGATACGCAGTATTTT
TRBD1,.,TRBJ1-2,TRBV28,CASRSTGAPGYTF,TGTGCCAGCAGGTCCACAGGGGCCCCTGGCTACACCTTC
.,.,TRBJ1-5,TRBV11-2,CASSINRAQPQHF,TGTGCCAGCAGCATAAACAGGGCACAGCCCCAGCATTTT
.,.,TRBJ2-1,TRBV24-1,CATSAKTSNEQFF,TGTGCCACCAGCGCAAAGACTAGTAATGAGCAGTTCTTC
TRBD1,once,TRBJ2-2,TRBV28,CAVRGQTRGELFF,TGTGCCGTCAGGGGACAGACAAGGGGGGAGCTGTTTTTT
TRBD2,.,TRBJ2-5,TRBV19,CASSMGWGGKETQYF,TGTGCCAGTAGTATGGGATGGGGGGGGAAAGAGACCCAGTACTTC
TRBD1,.,TRBJ2-4,TRBV10-2,CASYRGQGGKNIQYF,TGCGCCAGCTATAGAGGACAGGGAGGCAAAAACATTCAGTACTTC
TRBD1,.,TRBJ1-4,TRBV15,CATNKGDRAFNEKLFF,TGTGCCACCAACAAGGGGGACAGGGCTTTTAATGAAAAACTGTTTTTT
.,.,TRBJ1-1,TRBV18,CASSPGQSPMNTEAFF,TGTGCCAGCTCCCCCGGACAGTCCCCGATGAACACTGAAGCTTTCTTT
.,.,TRBJ1-1,TRBV15,CATSRGRGLNTEAFF,TGTGCCACCAGCAGAGGCAGGGGATTGAACACTGAAGCTTTCTTT
.,few,TRBJ1-1,TRBV18,CASSPPRPGLGGTEAFF,TGTGCCAGCTCACCACCGCGTCCGGGACTGGGGGGGACTGAAGCTTTCTTT
.,.,TRBJ2-1,TRBV7-9,CASSPGGLEQFF,TGTGCCAGCAGCCCAGGAGGACTCGAGCAGTTCTTC
.,.,TRBJ2-5,TRBV28,CASRGQGWSKETQYF,TGTGCCAGCAGAGGGCAGGGTTGGAGCAAAGAGACCCAGTACTTC
.,.,TRBJ2-3,TRBV7-3,CASSLDSSTDTQYF,TGTGCCAGCAGCTTAGACAGCAGCACAGATACGCAGTATTTT
.,.,TRBJ2-2,TRBV30,CAWSTANTGELFF,TGTGCCTGGAGTACTGCGAACACCGGGGAGCTGTTTTTT
TRBD1,.,TRBJ1-1,TRBV5-1,CASSPGTGTTAFF,TGCGCCAGCAGCCCCGGGACAGGCACTACCGCTTTCTTT
.,.,TRBJ1-4,TRBV6-5,CASSSGATNEKLFF,TGTGCCAGCAGTTCGGGTGCAACTAATGAAAAACTGTTTTTT
.,few,TRBJ1-2,TRBV5-4,CASSLDKTGGYTF,TGTGCCAGCAGCCTGGACAAGACTGGGGGCTACACCTTC
.,.,TRBJ2-2,TRBV11-2,CASSRTATGELFF,TGTGCCAGCAGCCGAACAGCCACCGGGGAGCTGTTTTTT
.,.,TRBJ2-7,TRBV21-1,CASSTKRGPLYEQYF,TGTGCCAGCAGCACCAAGCGGGGGCCCCTATACGAGCAGTACTTC
.,.,TRBJ1-4,TRBV5-1,CASSPGNNEKLFF,TGCGCCAGCAGCCCGGGGAATAATGAAAAACTGTTTTTT
TRBD1,.,TRBJ1-6,TRBV27,CASTTGTGGNSPLHF,TGTGCCAGCACCACCGGGACAGGGGGGAATTCACCCCTCCACTTT
.,once,TRBJ2-1,TRBV7-2,CASSHAGASGNEQFF,TGTGCCAGCAGCCACGCGGGGGCCTCGGGAAATGAGCAGTTCTTC
.,.,TRBJ1-5,TRBV6-2/TRBV6-3,CASSYSPLSSPQHF,TGTGCCAGCAGTTACTCTCCTTTATCGTCTCCCCAGCATTTT
.,.,TRBJ2-1,TRBV12-3/TRBV12-4,CASSFPSNEQFF,TGTGCCAGCAGTTTTCCATCCAATGAGCAGTTCTTC
TRBD2,once,TRBJ2-3,TRBV16,CASSQSILAGSTDTQYF,TGTGCCAGCAGCCAATCTATACTAGCGGGGAGCACAGATACGCAGTATTTT
TRBD1,.,TRBJ1-2,TRBV5-8,CAARAWDSRFDGYTF,TGTGCCGCTCGAGCATGGGACAGCAGATTTGATGGCTACACCTTC
TRBD1,once,TRBJ1-2,TRBV6-5,CASRRGRDGYTF,TGTGCCAGCCGTAGGGGGCGGGATGGCTACACCTTC
.,.,TRBJ1-6,TRBV9,CASSPSGGRGRSPLHF,TGTGCCAGCAGCCCGAGCGGGGGGAGGGGTCGATCACCCCTCCACTTT